Below are 13 T cell receptor beta chains sequenced from a single sample in a study of PD-L1 blockade in urothelial cancer. Assay: immunoSEQ multiplex PCR; the TCRdb copy retains only in-frame clones and omits some. The sample lists around 110,000 clones, 75% to 90% occurring once. Time point denoted: peripheral blood 6 weeks after treatment start. Sample: PBMCs, taken around atezolizumab (anti-PD-L1) treatment. These receptors all come from a man between 60 and 75 years old with urothelial cancer.

The CDR3: CASSPTVVGVGGEQYF. The CDR3 DNA is TGTGCCAGCTCCCCCACCGTGGTGGGAGTAGGGGGCGAGCAGTACTTC. The gene calls are TRBV18 and TRBJ2-7, with a possible D match to TRBD1 (6 bases). V lost 6 bases and J lost 6, with 24 bases in between. The CDR3 runs 16 residues. In germline, CDR1 is KGHSH, CDR2 LQKENI.

V and J are TRBV9 and TRBJ2-2, with TRBD2 identical over 7 bases. The trim removed 3 bases at V and 4 bases at J, leaving 9 bases unmatched. The CDR3 sequence is 16 residues long. CDR1 is SGDLS, CDR2 YYNGEE, per germline. The CDR3 is CASSGPSGQITGELFF. CDR3 bases: TGTGCCAGCAGCGGACCTAGCGGACAAATCACCGGGGAGCTGTTTTTT.

V is TRBV7-3 and J is TRBJ2-2; 7 nucleotides line up with TRBD2. V was clipped by 5 bases and J by 0 bases; unmatched bases: 6. Germline V gene data show CDR1 as SGHTA and CDR2 as FQGTGA. CDR3 size: 16 residues. CDR3 protein: CASSRDRGANTGELFF. For the CDR3, the DNA is TGTGCCAGCAGCAGGGATCGGGGGGCGAACACCGGGGAGCTGTTTTTT.

The chain joins TRBV7-8 to TRBJ2-5, with 12 bases lining up with TRBD2. The CDR3 consists of 17 residues. The trim removed 5 bases at V and 3 bases at J, leaving 10 bases unmatched. Germline values: CDR1 SGHVS, CDR2 FQNEAQ. CDR3 sequence: CASSTRLAGVLEETQYF. CDR3 in DNA: TGTGCCAGCAGCACCCGACTAGCGGGGGTACTCGAAGAGACCCAGTACTTC.

The V and J genes are TRBV9 and TRBJ2-7; 10 bases agree with TRBD1. This CDR3 has 13 residues. CDR1 and CDR2 from the germline V gene are SGDLS and YYNGEE. Trimming at V came to 3 bases and at J to 6 bases, leaving 3 bases not matched to a gene. The CDR3 DNA reads TGTGCCAGCAGCGAGGGGACAGGGGTCGAGCAGTACTTC. Amino acids: CASSEGTGVEQYF.

The genes are TRBV4-2 and TRBJ2-3, with 14 bases lining up with TRBD2. Germline CDR1 and CDR2: LGHNA and YNFKEQ. Losses at the gene ends were 4 bases for V and 0 bases for J; bases not matched to a gene: 9. CDR3 size: 19 residues. The CDR3 reads CASSRRGLAGDSSTDTQYF. The DNA for the CDR3 is TGTGCCAGCAGCCGTCGGGGACTAGCGGGGGACTCTAGCACAGATACGCAGTATTTT.

The V and J genes are TRBV9 and TRBJ1-2, with D uncertain. Germline V lookup: CDR1 SGDLS, CDR2 YYNGEE. The CDR3 is 12 amino acids. Trimming took off 2 bases at V and 8 bases at J, with 10 bases between the two ends. CDR3 amino acids: CASSVGVGGYTF. Here the CDR3 DNA reads TGTGCCAGCAGCGTCGGAGTTGGAGGCTACACCTTC.

The chain couples TRBV10-3 to TRBJ1-6; 8 positions match TRBD1. The CDR3 length is 15 residues. J gave up 4 bases and V 2 bases, and 1 base lay outside the gene matches. Germline V lookup: CDR1 ENHRY, CDR2 SYGVKD. CDR3 nucleotide sequence: TGTGCCATCAGTGAGGGGACAGGATATAATTCACCCCTCCACTTT. Translation gives CAISEGTGYNSPLHF.

The chain links TRBV2 to TRBJ2-7; D possibly corresponds to TRBD1 (5 bases). V was pared by 8 bases and J by 0 bases, with 11 bases between. CDR3 size: 13 residues. The germline gives CDR1 SNHLY, CDR2 FYNNEI. The CDR3 region has the DNA TGTGCCAGCTCTGACAGAAACTCCTACGAGCAGTACTTC. Translation: CASSDRNSYEQYF. Variable domain in full (rest from reference TRBV2 and TRBJ2-7): EPEVTQTPSHQVTQMGQEVILRCVPISNHLYFYWYRQILGQKVEFLVSFYNNEISEKSEIFDDQFSVERPDGSNFTLKIRSTKLEDSAMYFCASSDRNSYEQYFGPGTRLTVT.

V usage is TRBV2 and J usage is TRBJ2-1; 7 bases align to TRBD1. The CDR3 sequence is 15 residues long. Germline-derived CDR1 and CDR2 are SNHLY and FYNNEI. Unmatched junction bases numbered 7, after V lost 6 bases and J lost 2 bases. The chain's CDR3 is CASRDDRVAYNEQFF. CDR3 bases: TGTGCCAGCAGGGATGACAGGGTGGCCTACAATGAGCAGTTCTTC. Based on the CDR3 plus reference TRBV2 and TRBJ2-1, the full variable domain is EPEVTQTPSHQVTQMGQEVILRCVPISNHLYFYWYRQILGQKVEFLVSFYNNEISEKSEIFDDQFSVERPDGSNFTLKIRSTKLEDSAMYFCASRDDRVAYNEQFFGPGTRLTVL.

This chain joins TRBV28 and TRBJ1-2; 9 bases line up with TRBD1. The CDR3 is made up of 14 amino acids. The V gene end was trimmed by 5 bases and the J gene end by 7 bases; junction bases not matched to a gene: 8. Germline CDR1 MDHEN, CDR2 SYDVKM. CDR3 sequence (DNA): TGTGCCAGCAGTCCCCGGGACAGGGTGATTGGCTACACCTTC. Translating it yields CASSPRDRVIGYTF.

The chain is built from TRBV5-4 and TRBJ2-7, with 11 bases lining up with TRBD2. The CDR3 totals 15 residues. CDR1 SGHNT and CDR2 YYREEE come from the germline V gene (reference sequence). The V segment lost 4 bases and the J segment 1 base; nucleotides outside the gene matches: 4. The chain's CDR3 is CASSHGTSGSYEQYF. The DNA for the CDR3 is TGTGCCAGCAGCCACGGGACTAGCGGATCCTACGAGCAGTACTTC.

This clone turned up a few times. The rearrangement joins TRBV15 to TRBJ1-2; D possibly corresponds to TRBD1 (5 bases). Germline values: CDR1 LNHNV, CDR2 YYDKDF (reference sequence). CDR3 length: 15 residues. With 0 bases removed from V and 0 bases from J, the gap between germline ends came to 8 bases. This CDR3 is CATSRDLTANYGYTF. The CDR3 nucleotides read TGTGCCACCAGCAGAGATTTGACAGCTAACTATGGCTACACCTTC.